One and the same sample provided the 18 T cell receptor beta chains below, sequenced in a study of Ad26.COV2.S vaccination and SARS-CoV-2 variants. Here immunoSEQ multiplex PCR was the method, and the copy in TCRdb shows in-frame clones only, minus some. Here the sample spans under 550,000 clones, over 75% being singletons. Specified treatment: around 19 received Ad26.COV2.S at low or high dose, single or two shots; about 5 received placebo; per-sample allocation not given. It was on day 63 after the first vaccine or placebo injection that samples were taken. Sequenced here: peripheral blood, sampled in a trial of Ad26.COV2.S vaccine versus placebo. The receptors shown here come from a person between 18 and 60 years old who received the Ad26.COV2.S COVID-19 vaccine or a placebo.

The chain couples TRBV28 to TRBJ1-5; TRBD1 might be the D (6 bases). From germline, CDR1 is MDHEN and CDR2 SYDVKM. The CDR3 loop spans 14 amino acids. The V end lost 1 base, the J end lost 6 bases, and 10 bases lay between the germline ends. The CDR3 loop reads CASSLSGGTQPQHF. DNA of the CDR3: TGTGCCAGCAGTTTATCGGGGGGCACTCAGCCCCAGCATTTT. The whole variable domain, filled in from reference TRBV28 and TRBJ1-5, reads DVKVTQSSRYLVKRTGEKVFLECVQDMDHENMFWYRQDPGLGLRLIYFSYDVKMKEKGDIPEGYSVSREKKERFSLILESASTNQTSMYLCASSLSGGTQPQHFGDGTRLSIL.

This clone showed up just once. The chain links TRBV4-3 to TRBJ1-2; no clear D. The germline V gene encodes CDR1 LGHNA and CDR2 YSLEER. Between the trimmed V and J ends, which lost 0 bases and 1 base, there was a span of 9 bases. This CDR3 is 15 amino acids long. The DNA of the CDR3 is TGCGCCAGCAGCCAAGAGTCAGGATTTAACTATGGCTACACCTTC. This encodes CASSQESGFNYGYTF.

CDR3 loop: CASSAYETYEQYF. The CDR3 region has the DNA TGTGCCAGCAGTGCCTATGAGACCTACGAGCAGTACTTC. The rearrangement links TRBV28 to TRBJ2-7; D remains unclear. Per germline, CDR1 MDHEN and CDR2 SYDVKM. V dropped 5 bases and J dropped 2 bases, with 10 bases sitting between them. The CDR3 has 13 amino acids.

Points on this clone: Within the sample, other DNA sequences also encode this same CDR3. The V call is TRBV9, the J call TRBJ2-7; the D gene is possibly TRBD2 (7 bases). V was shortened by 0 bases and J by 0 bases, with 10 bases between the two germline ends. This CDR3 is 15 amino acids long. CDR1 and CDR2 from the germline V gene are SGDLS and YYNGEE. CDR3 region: CASSVGAGASYEQYF. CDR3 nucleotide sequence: TGTGCCAGCAGCGTAGGTGCGGGGGCCTCCTACGAGCAGTACTTC.

CDR3 amino acids: CATSRDVEKLFF. CDR3 DNA: TGTGCCACCAGCAGAGATGTAGAAAAACTGTTTTTT. This sequence joins TRBV15 and TRBJ1-4; D gene ambiguous. Trimming removed 0 bases from V and 8 bases from J, with 4 bases in between. Germline lookup yields CDR1 LNHNV and CDR2 YYDKDF (reference sequence). The CDR3 totals 12 residues.

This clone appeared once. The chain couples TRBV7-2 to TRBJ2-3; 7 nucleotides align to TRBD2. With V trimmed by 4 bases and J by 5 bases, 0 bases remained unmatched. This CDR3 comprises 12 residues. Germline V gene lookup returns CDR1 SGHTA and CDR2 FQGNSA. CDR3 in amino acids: CASSSGGDTQYF. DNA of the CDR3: TGTGCCAGCAGCTCGGGGGGAGATACGCAGTATTTT.

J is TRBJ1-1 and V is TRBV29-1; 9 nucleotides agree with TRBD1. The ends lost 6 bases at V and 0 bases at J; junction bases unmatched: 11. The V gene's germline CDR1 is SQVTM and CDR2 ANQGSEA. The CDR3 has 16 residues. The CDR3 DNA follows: TGCAGCGTCTATCCCCGGGACAGGGCCATGAACACTGAAGCTTTCTTT. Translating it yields CSVYPRDRAMNTEAFF.

CDR3 in DNA: TGTGCCAGCTCTGGCCCCGAAGAGACCCAGTACTTC. It encodes CASSGPEETQYF. This chain joins TRBV19 and TRBJ2-5; D gene ambiguous. With 9 bases removed from V and 3 bases from J, the gap between germline ends came to 11 bases. The CDR3 sequence is 12 residues long. Germline CDR1 is LNHDA and CDR2 is SQIVND (reference sequence).

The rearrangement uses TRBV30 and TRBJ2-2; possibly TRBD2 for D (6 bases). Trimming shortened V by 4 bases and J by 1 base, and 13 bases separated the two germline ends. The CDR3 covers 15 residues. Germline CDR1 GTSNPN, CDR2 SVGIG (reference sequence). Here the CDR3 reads CAWKKGRGNTGELFF. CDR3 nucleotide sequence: TGTGCCTGGAAAAAAGGGCGGGGGAACACCGGGGAGCTGTTTTTT.

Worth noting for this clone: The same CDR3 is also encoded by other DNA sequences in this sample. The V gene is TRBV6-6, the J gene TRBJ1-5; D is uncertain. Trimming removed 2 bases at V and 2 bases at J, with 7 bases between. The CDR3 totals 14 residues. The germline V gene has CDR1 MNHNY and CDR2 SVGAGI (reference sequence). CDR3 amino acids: CASSYPGGNQPQHF. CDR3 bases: TGTGCCAGCAGTTACCCGGGAGGCAATCAGCCCCAGCATTTT.

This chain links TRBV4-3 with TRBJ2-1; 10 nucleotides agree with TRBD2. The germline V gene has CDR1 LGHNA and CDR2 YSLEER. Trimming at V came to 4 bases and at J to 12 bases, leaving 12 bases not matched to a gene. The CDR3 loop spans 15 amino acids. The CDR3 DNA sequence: TGCGCCAGCAGCCCTTGGACTAGCGGCACGGGGGGGCAGTTCTTC. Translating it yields CASSPWTSGTGGQFF.

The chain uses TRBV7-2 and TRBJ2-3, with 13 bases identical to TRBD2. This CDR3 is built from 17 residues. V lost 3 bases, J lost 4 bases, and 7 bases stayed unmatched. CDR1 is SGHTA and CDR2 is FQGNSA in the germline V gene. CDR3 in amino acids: CASSLTSGGLAADTQYF. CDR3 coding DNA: TGTGCCAGCAGCTTGACTAGCGGGGGGTTGGCGGCAGATACGCAGTATTTT.

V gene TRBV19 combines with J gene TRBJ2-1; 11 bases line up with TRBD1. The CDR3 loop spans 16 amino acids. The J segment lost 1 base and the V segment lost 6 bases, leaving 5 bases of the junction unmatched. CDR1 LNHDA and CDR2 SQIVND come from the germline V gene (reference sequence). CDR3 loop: CASSWGDRGSYNEQFF. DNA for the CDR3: TGTGCCAGTAGCTGGGGGGACAGGGGGTCCTACAATGAGCAGTTCTTC.

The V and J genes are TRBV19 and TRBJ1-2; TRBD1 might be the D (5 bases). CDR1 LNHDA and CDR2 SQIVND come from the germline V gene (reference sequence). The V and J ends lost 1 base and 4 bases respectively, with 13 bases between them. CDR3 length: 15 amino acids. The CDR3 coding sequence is TGTGCCAGTAGTATAGCAGCGGGGGTGCGCTATGGCTACACCTTC. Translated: CASSIAAGVRYGYTF.

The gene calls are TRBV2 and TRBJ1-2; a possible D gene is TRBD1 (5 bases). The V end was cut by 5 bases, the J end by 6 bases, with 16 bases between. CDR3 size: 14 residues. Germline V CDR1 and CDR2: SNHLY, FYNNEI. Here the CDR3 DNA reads TGTGCCAGCAGTCATCCGGGACGGGGGGATGGCTACACCTTC. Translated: CASSHPGRGDGYTF.

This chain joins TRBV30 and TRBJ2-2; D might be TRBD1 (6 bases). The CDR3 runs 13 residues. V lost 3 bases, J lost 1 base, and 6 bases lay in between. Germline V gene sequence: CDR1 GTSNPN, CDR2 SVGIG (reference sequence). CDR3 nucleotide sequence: TGTGCCTGGAGAGGGGGGAACACCGGGGAGCTGTTTTTT. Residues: CAWRGGNTGELFF.

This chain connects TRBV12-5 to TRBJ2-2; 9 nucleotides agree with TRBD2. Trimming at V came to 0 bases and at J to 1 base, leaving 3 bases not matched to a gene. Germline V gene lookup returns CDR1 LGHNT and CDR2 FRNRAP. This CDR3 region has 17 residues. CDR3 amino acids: CASGLVPSGKNTGELFF. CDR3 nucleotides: TGTGCTAGTGGTTTGGTACCTAGCGGGAAGAACACCGGGGAGCTGTTTTTT.

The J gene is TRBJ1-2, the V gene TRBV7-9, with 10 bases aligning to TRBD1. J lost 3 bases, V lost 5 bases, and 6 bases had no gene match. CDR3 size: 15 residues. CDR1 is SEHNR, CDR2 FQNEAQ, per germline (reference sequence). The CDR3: CASSTDRGRDYGYTF. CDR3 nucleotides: TGTGCCAGCAGCACTGACAGGGGGCGCGACTATGGCTACACCTTC.